These 10 T cell receptor beta chains originate from one sample sequenced in a study of blood T cell repertoires in COVID-19. Generated by immunoSEQ multiplex PCR, the TCRdb table keeps only in-frame clones and is missing some. The sample shows more than 300,000 clones, 88% of them seen only once. Material for sequencing was peripheral blood. The receptors shown here come from a woman in her twenties or thirties with COVID-19, enrolled during active disease.

The chain is built from TRBV19 and TRBJ2-1, with no clear D. The V gene's germline CDR1 is LNHDA and CDR2 SQIVND (reference sequence). V was cut by 0 bases and J by 4 bases, with 4 bases left in between. The CDR3 is 13 residues long. The CDR3 nucleotides read TGTGCCAGTAGTATAGATTCATACAATGAGCAGTTCTTC. It encodes CASSIDSYNEQFF.

V gene TRBV20-1 combines with J gene TRBJ2-3; no clear D gene. The V end lost 3 bases, the J end lost 13 bases, and 11 bases lay between the germline ends. Per the germline V gene, CDR1 is DFQATT and CDR2 is SNEGSKA (reference sequence). This CDR3 spans 10 amino acids. CDR3 region: CSARRSAEYF. CDR3 nucleotides: TGCAGTGCTAGGAGATCCGCGGAGTATTTT.

V usage is TRBV27 and J usage is TRBJ2-7; D remains ambiguous. V shed 11 bases and J shed 1 base, with 12 bases lying between them. Germline assignment: CDR1 MNHEY and CDR2 SMNVEV (reference sequence). The CDR3 has 12 residues. DNA of the CDR3: TGTGCCGTAGGCGGTGGGTCCTACGAGCAGTACTTC. This codes for CAVGGGSYEQYF.

The genes are TRBV6-5 and TRBJ2-2; 10 bases are shared with TRBD1. Germline assignment: CDR1 MNHEY and CDR2 SVGAGI. The CDR3 extends over 16 amino acids. V lost 0 bases and J lost 9; bases outside the gene matches: 7. The CDR3 reads CASSYSGTGVLRELFF. The CDR3 DNA reads as TGTGCCAGCAGTTACTCTGGGACAGGGGTTTTGAGGGAGCTGTTTTTT.

This clone was seen repeatedly, ten times or more. The chain joins TRBV30 to TRBJ1-2; the match to TRBD1 covers 12 bases. Germline V gives CDR1 GTSNPN, CDR2 SVGIG (reference sequence). The CDR3 loop spans 17 amino acids. V lost 3 bases and J lost 4; bases outside the gene matches: 12. As DNA, the CDR3 is TGTGCCTGGAGGAGAGGGAAGGGGACAGGGGGCGCCTATGGCTACACCTTC. Translating it yields CAWRRGKGTGGAYGYTF.

The V and J genes are TRBV5-6 and TRBJ1-6; D gene unclear. The CDR3 spans 15 residues. Germline values: CDR1 SGHDT, CDR2 YYEEEE. Trimming removed 4 bases from V and 4 bases from J, with 12 bases in between. The CDR3 region is CASSPPGKYNSPLHF. CDR3 in DNA: TGTGCCAGCAGCCCACCCGGGAAGTATAATTCACCCCTCCACTTT.

The CDR3 sequence: CASSSLKTGPDLYGYTF. Written as DNA, the CDR3 is TGTGCCAGCAGCTCCTTAAAAACAGGGCCGGACCTCTATGGCTACACCTTC. This rearrangement joins TRBV11-2 to TRBJ1-2, with D possibly being TRBD1 (6 bases). The CDR3 spans 17 residues. The ends were cut back, 4 bases at V and 4 bases at J, with 22 bases in the middle. Germline lookup yields CDR1 SGHAT and CDR2 FQNNGV.

The genes are TRBV5-1 and TRBJ2-2, with D maybe TRBD2 (5 bases). This CDR3 spans 15 amino acids. V was pared by 2 bases and J by 2 bases, with 10 bases between. From germline, CDR1 is SGHRS and CDR2 YFSETQ. The CDR3 sequence: CASSFSDSNTGELFF. CDR3 DNA sequence: TGCGCCAGCAGCTTTTCGGACTCAAACACCGGGGAGCTGTTTTTT.

For this clone: Relative to the germline gene, one junction end is altered; a read error may explain this. J is TRBJ2-1 and V is TRBV7-9, with 9 bases that match TRBD1. The CDR3 runs 16 residues. Per the germline V gene, CDR1 is SEHNR and CDR2 is FQNEAQ (reference sequence). The CDR3 coding sequence is TGTGCCAGCAGCCTAGCCGTCCCGGGACAGGGCGATGAGCAGTTCTTC. It specifies CASSLAVPGQGDEQFF.

The chain combines TRBV27 with TRBJ1-5, with unresolved D. Germline V gene data show CDR1 as MNHEY and CDR2 as SMNVEV (reference sequence). The CDR3 is 14 residues long. Trimming removed 1 base from V and 7 bases from J, with 11 bases in between. Written as DNA, the CDR3 is TGTGCCAGCAGTTTATTCCCAGAACGACAGCCCCAGCATTTT. It specifies CASSLFPERQPQHF.